The 18 T cell receptor beta chains reported below all come from one sample, sequenced in a study of T cell repertoires in ileal Crohn's disease. Time point specified: neoterminal ileum biopsy at postoperative endoscopy, about 6 months after surgery. Here immunoSEQ multiplex PCR was the method, and the copy in TCRdb shows in-frame clones only, minus some. The sample consists of some 9,400 clones, about 80% of them appearing once. Sequencing input: ileal tissue. The receptors were gathered from an adult with Crohn's disease.

This clone was observed a few times. This chain uses TRBV10-3 with TRBJ1-4; D is ambiguous. CDR1 ENHRY and CDR2 SYGVKD come from the germline V gene. The CDR3 totals 13 residues. The germline V and J ends were trimmed by 4 bases and 5 bases, with 8 bases remaining between them. CDR3 nucleotides: TGTGCCATCAGTGCCGTGGGCAATGAAAAACTGTTTTTT. Residues: CAISAVGNEKLFF.

The J gene is TRBJ1-2, the V gene TRBV4-1; weak D call: TRBD1 (6 bases). CDR1 MGHRA and CDR2 YSYEKL come from the germline V gene. The CDR3 spans 15 residues. Between the trimmed V and J ends, which lost 2 bases and 3 bases, there was a span of 13 bases. CDR3 DNA sequence: TGCGCCAGCAGCCAACGTACAGGGAATGACTATGGCTACACCTTC. Translation: CASSQRTGNDYGYTF.

The chain links TRBV5-1 to TRBJ1-2, with D unresolved. The V and J ends lost 3 bases and 5 bases respectively, with 17 bases between them. There are 15 residues in the CDR3. CDR1 is SGHRS and CDR2 is YFSETQ in the germline V gene. The CDR3 bases are TGCGCCAGCAGCTCGGAGGTCGGGGTGCGGTATGGCTACACCTTC. Translating it yields CASSSEVGVRYGYTF.

This clone was detected only once. The chain joins TRBV28 to TRBJ2-1; TRBD1 matches 7 bases. The CDR3 consists of 15 residues. J gave up 7 bases and V 5 bases, and 11 bases lay outside the gene matches. The germline V gene encodes CDR1 MDHEN and CDR2 SYDVKM. The CDR3 sequence is CASSTRDSFRNEQFF. CDR3 nucleotide sequence: TGTGCCAGCAGTACTCGGGACAGTTTCAGGAATGAGCAGTTCTTC. Full variable domain (rest looked up from reference TRBV28 and TRBJ2-1): DVKVTQSSRYLVKRTGEKVFLECVQDMDHENMFWYRQDPGLGLRLIYFSYDVKMKEKGDIPEGYSVSREKKERFSLILESASTNQTSMYLCASSTRDSFRNEQFFGPGTRLTVL.

The chain has TRBV30 and TRBJ2-7, with 7 bases matching TRBD1. J was trimmed by 4 bases and V by 0 bases; bases with no gene match: 6. Per the germline V gene, CDR1 is GTSNPN and CDR2 is SVGIG (reference sequence). The CDR3 totals 14 residues. CDR3 DNA: TGTGCCTGGAGTGTAGGGCTACAGGGGTACGAGCAGTACTTC. Translated: CAWSVGLQGYEQYF.

The chain is built from TRBV30 and TRBJ2-5; tentative D call: TRBD1 (5 bases). Looked up from germline, CDR1 is GTSNPN and CDR2 is SVGIG (reference sequence). V lost 3 bases and J lost 4, with 15 bases in between. CDR3 size: 14 residues. CDR3 sequence: CAWSSRGRGETQYF. CDR3 coding DNA: TGTGCCTGGAGCAGTAGGGGAAGGGGAGAGACCCAGTACTTC.

V usage is TRBV19 and J usage is TRBJ1-1, with 8 bases that match TRBD1. The CDR3 spans 15 residues. Unmatched junction bases numbered 6, after V lost 5 bases and J lost 1 base. CDR1 is LNHDA and CDR2 is SQIVND in the germline V gene (reference sequence). DNA of the CDR3: TGTGCCAGTAGTTCGGGGACAGGCGGGAACACTGAAGCTTTCTTT. It codes for CASSSGTGGNTEAFF.

The chain uses TRBV2 and TRBJ1-5; D perhaps matches TRBD1 (6 bases). Germline assignment: CDR1 SNHLY and CDR2 FYNNEI. This CDR3 has 14 residues. The ends were cut back, 6 bases at V and 5 bases at J, with 14 bases in the middle. In nucleotides, the CDR3 is TGTGCCAGCAGACAGTTTCAGGGGTATCAGCCCCAGCATTTT. Its protein product is CASRQFQGYQPQHF.

CDR3 residues: CASSSAGGQETQYF. For the CDR3, the DNA is TGTGCCAGCAGCTCCGCGGGGGGCCAAGAGACCCAGTACTTC. The V call is TRBV7-2, the J call TRBJ2-5; 8 positions match TRBD2. There are 14 residues in the CDR3. Germline V gene data show CDR1 as SGHTA and CDR2 as FQGNSA. V was clipped by 4 bases and J by 1 base; unmatched bases: 2. Variable domain in full (rest from reference TRBV7-2 and TRBJ2-5): GAGVSQSPSNKVTEKGKDVELRCDPISGHTALYWYRQSLGQGLEFLIYFQGNSAPDKSGLPSDRFSAERTGGSVSTLTIQRTQQEDSAVYLCASSSAGGQETQYFGPGTRLLVL.

The chain joins TRBV4-3 to TRBJ2-7; D possibly corresponds to TRBD2 (5 bases). This CDR3 region has 14 residues. Trimming removed 0 bases from V and 2 bases from J, with 8 bases in between. Germline-derived CDR1 and CDR2 are LGHNA and YSLEER. The CDR3 loop is CASSQERAAYEQYF. CDR3 nucleotides: TGCGCCAGCAGCCAAGAGCGGGCTGCCTACGAGCAGTACTTC.

This clone turned up a few times. The V gene is TRBV4-2, the J gene TRBJ2-3; 7 bases line up with TRBD2. CDR1 and CDR2 (germline): LGHNA, YNFKEQ. The junction had 9 bases not matched to a gene; V was cut back by 0 bases and J by 3 bases. The CDR3 loop spans 17 amino acids. DNA for the CDR3: TGTGCCAGCAGCCAAGATGATCGGGAGGTTAGGACAGATACGCAGTATTTT. It encodes CASSQDDREVRTDTQYF.

The gene calls are TRBV28 and TRBJ1-1; maybe TRBD1 (5 bases). Trimming took off 10 bases at V and 0 bases at J, with 18 bases between the two ends. Per the germline V gene, CDR1 is MDHEN and CDR2 is SYDVKM. The length of the CDR3 is 15 residues. CDR3 residues: CATRWGGMMNTEAFF. The DNA for the CDR3 is TGTGCCACCAGGTGGGGGGGGATGATGAACACTGAAGCTTTCTTT.

The chain employs TRBV9 and TRBJ1-6, with 7 bases fitting TRBD1. Per germline, CDR1 SGDLS and CDR2 YYNGEE. This CDR3 contains 15 residues. V was pared by 3 bases and J by 3 bases, with 3 bases of the junction left unmatched. CDR3 nucleotides: TGTGCCAGCAGCGGACAGGGCCTCTATAATTCACCCCTCCACTTT. Amino acid sequence: CASSGQGLYNSPLHF.

This chain connects TRBV7-9 to TRBJ2-3, with TRBD1 identical over 9 bases. The CDR3 consists of 14 residues. Germline CDR1 reads SEHNR; CDR2 reads FQNEAQ (reference sequence). Trimming removed 4 bases from V and 5 bases from J; junction bases left unmatched: 4. Written as DNA, the CDR3 is TGTGCCAGCAGCTCCGACAGGGGGAAAGATACGCAGTATTTT. As protein: CASSSDRGKDTQYF.

The chain links TRBV4-2 to TRBJ2-7, with TRBD2 matching over 13 bases. Germline CDR1 is LGHNA and CDR2 is YNFKEQ. CDR3 length: 16 residues. J was trimmed by 3 bases and V by 1 base; bases with no gene match: 3. The CDR3 coding sequence is TGTGCCAGCAGCCAAGGACTAGCGGGAGGCAACTACGAGCAGTACTTC. Residues: CASSQGLAGGNYEQYF.

V is TRBV7-8 and J is TRBJ1-6; maybe TRBD1 (5 bases). Trimming left V 4 bases short and J 3 bases short, with 13 bases between. The CDR3 extends over 16 amino acids. CDR1 is SGHVS, CDR2 FQNEAQ, per germline. The DNA for the CDR3 is TGTGCCAGCAGCTCCCAGGGAATCCGCTATAATTCACCCCTCCACTTT. As protein: CASSSQGIRYNSPLHF.

The V and J genes are TRBV7-3 and TRBJ2-1, with 9 bases that match TRBD2. Losses at the gene ends were 4 bases for V and 4 bases for J; bases not matched to a gene: 5. Germline CDR1 SGHTA, CDR2 FQGTGA. The CDR3 length is 15 residues. DNA for the CDR3: TGTGCCAGCAGCTCCGGGACTAGCACATACAATGAGCAGTTCTTC. It yields the protein CASSSGTSTYNEQFF.

The rearrangement links TRBV7-2 to TRBJ1-2, with D uncertain. Germline assignment: CDR1 SGHTA and CDR2 FQGNSA. The germline V and J ends were trimmed by 5 bases and 6 bases, with 13 bases remaining between them. The CDR3 covers 13 residues. The CDR3 loop is CASSLNSRDGYTF. The CDR3 DNA follows: TGTGCCAGCAGCCTCAACTCACGGGATGGCTACACCTTC. Complete variable domain (other parts from reference TRBV7-2 and TRBJ1-2): GAGVSQSPSNKVTEKGKDVELRCDPISGHTALYWYRQSLGQGLEFLIYFQGNSAPDKSGLPSDRFSAERTGGSVSTLTIQRTQQEDSAVYLCASSLNSRDGYTFGSGTRLTVV.